This T cell receptor beta chain was identified during a study of OX40 agonist ivuxolimab in advanced cancers. The protocol was immunoSEQ multiplex PCR, while the TCRdb copy is restricted to in-frame clones and leaves out a portion. The sample consists of approximately 15,000 clones, around 60% of them appearing once. Whole-study findings and limits: At 0.1 to 3.0 mg/kg and by week 6, CD4+ and CD8+ T cells in the blood had expanded clonally.

This CDR3 region has 16 residues. J lost 1 base, V lost 4 bases, and 6 bases had no gene match. The germline CDR1 and CDR2 sequences are SGHDT and YYEEEE. Worth noting for this clone: Its antigen remains unidentified.

This chain links TRBV5-6 with TRBJ1-5; 9 nucleotides align to TRBD1. This TCR derives from an adult with an advanced solid tumor such as melanoma, head and neck, liver or kidney cancer. This material consisted of CD4+ or CD8+ T cells sorted from blood, taken in a trial of the OX40 agonist ivuxolimab. The CDR3 sequence is CASSPLGTGSNQPQHF. The CDR3 DNA is TGTGCCAGCAGCCCCCTTGGGACAGGGAGCAATCAGCCCCAGCATTTT.